This paragraph covers one T cell receptor (beta chain) sequence. The antigen is undetermined. This CDR3 region has 16 residues. Germline V CDR1 and CDR2: GTSNPN, SVGIG (reference sequence). The V segment lost 0 bases and the J segment 5 bases; nucleotides outside the gene matches: 9. Here immunoSEQ multiplex PCR was the method, and the copy in TCRdb shows in-frame clones only, minus some. The sample includes approximately 160,000 clones, 90% of them seen just once. This sample stems from a study of T cell responses to AZD1222 COVID-19 vaccine. Study observations and caveats: When two AZD1222 doses had been given, Spike-specific TCR breadth and depth rose. At study baseline, merely five or six AZD1222 recipients were seropositive.

The material was peripheral blood, obtained on day 0 of AZD1222 vaccination. The genes are TRBV30 and TRBJ2-5, with 10 positions matching TRBD2. This clonotype originated in an adult in good health. CDR3 nucleotides: TGTGCCTGGAGTGTGAGCGGGGGGGCGGTGAAGGAGACCCAGTACTTC. Protein: CAWSVSGGAVKETQYF.